These T cell receptor beta chains were read from a single sample in a study of blood T cell repertoires in COVID-19. The method was immunoSEQ multiplex PCR; TCRdb's version includes in-frame clones alone and lacks a portion of them. Counted here are several thousand clones, about nine tenths occurring once; the ten biggest clones make up about 6.4%. Sequenced material: peripheral blood. Receptors originate from a man aged 55 to 69 with acute or convalescent COVID-19. Each CDR3 is given without its conserved first and last residue.

CDR3 protein,CDR3 length,V gene,J gene
ASSLRDRVHEQY,12,TRBV4-1,TRBJ2-7
ASSRGTSGGNTQY,13,TRBV5-4,TRBJ2-3
ASSFSQQGSGANVLT,15,TRBV28,TRBJ2-6
ASSPGTGTGELF,12,TRBV7-9,TRBJ2-2
ASSYGQLSNQPQH,13,TRBV10-2,TRBJ1-5
ASSLAPGVNNEQF,13,TRBV7-7,TRBJ2-1
ASSEPPAGITDTQY,14,TRBV2,TRBJ2-3
ASSDRQGAPYYGYT,14,TRBV6-2/TRBV6-3,TRBJ1-2
ASSPTGSLNNEQF,13,TRBV14,TRBJ2-1
ATSDPTLAGAGDEQF,15,TRBV24-1,TRBJ2-1
ASSPGSNTEAF,11,TRBV18,TRBJ1-1
ASRGQGYGYT,10,TRBV2,TRBJ1-2
ASSQDLTGKNQPQH,14,TRBV4-1,TRBJ1-5
ASSPLPNQPQH,11,TRBV12-3/TRBV12-4,TRBJ1-5
ATSSIEIAKNIQY,13,TRBV15,TRBJ2-4
ASSPQGKGEQY,11,TRBV3-1/TRBV3-2,TRBJ2-7
ASGEAGANVLT,11,TRBV12-5,TRBJ2-6
ASSPTGGDTGELF,13,TRBV27,TRBJ2-2
ASSPNGSGGGYT,12,TRBV18,TRBJ1-2
ASSLDFYTGELF,12,TRBV5-1,TRBJ2-2
SVSPNNEKLF,10,TRBV29-1,TRBJ1-4
ASSLAEYGEQY,11,TRBV11-1,TRBJ2-7
ASSQDRSWSEQF,12,TRBV4-1,TRBJ2-1
ASGGIRHNEQF,11,TRBV6-6,TRBJ2-1
ASSLARTSGPYEQY,14,TRBV5-1,TRBJ2-7
ASSLRGTGGNEQF,13,TRBV11-3,TRBJ2-1
ASSPPTGQRSNEQF,14,TRBV18,TRBJ2-1
ASSSDRGYGYT,11,TRBV5-4,TRBJ1-2
ASSYGQGANYGYT,13,TRBV5-5,TRBJ1-2
ATTSGSSAEQY,11,TRBV10-3,TRBJ2-7
ASSFEGTQY,9,TRBV11-1,TRBJ2-5
ASSEGDTGYGYT,12,TRBV13,TRBJ1-2
ASSDPGGRVAGELF,14,TRBV25-1,TRBJ2-2
ASSLSPSGRVNEQF,14,TRBV11-1,TRBJ2-1
ASSYLQRAGLAVNEQF,16,TRBV6-2/TRBV6-3,TRBJ2-1
ASSLARVGTQY,11,TRBV7-2,TRBJ2-5
ASRPLDTYEQY,11,TRBV6-5,TRBJ2-7
ASSLGLFPSGGADEQF,16,TRBV5-6,TRBJ2-1
ASSWWTSGGGDEQF,14,TRBV7-2,TRBJ2-1
ATSGTGTSGGRSYNEQF,17,TRBV15,TRBJ2-1
ASSQAWTDRAFRMNTEAF,18,TRBV4-2,TRBJ1-1
ASSLGDTRTQY,11,TRBV11-3,TRBJ2-5
AISDLRSSYNEQF,13,TRBV10-3,TRBJ2-1
ASRRGTSSYEQY,12,TRBV5-1,TRBJ2-7
ASGGGGSNQPQH,12,TRBV2,TRBJ1-5
ASSVDRSYGYT,11,TRBV9,TRBJ1-2
ATSRGGGNGGTIY,13,TRBV15,TRBJ1-3
ASSLQRLRDREKETQY,16,TRBV7-2,TRBJ2-5
ASSDGGGYGYT,11,TRBV6-4,TRBJ1-2
ASSYGLAGVNEQY,13,TRBV6-5,TRBJ2-7
ASSQARLAGGTGELF,15,TRBV3-1/TRBV3-2,TRBJ2-2